The rows below give T cell receptor beta chains drawn from one sample of a study of beta chain features in type 1 diabetes. Measured with immunoSEQ multiplex PCR; TCRdb has only the in-frame clones, and not every one. In the table there are almost 350,000 clones, around 8.5% of which are singletons. The sample taken for sequencing was central memory CD4+ T cells from blood. The receptors come from a man younger than 45 with type 1 diabetes. CDR3s include the opening cysteine and the closing phenylalanine or tryptophan. D genes are given only for firm matches. Clone size, where shown, is once, few, many, or a class for clones that have expanded.

v_call: TRBV11-3; d_call: -; clone_size: -; j_call: TRBJ2-2; cdr3_aa: CASSLVGGELFF; cdr3_nt: TGTGCCAGCAGCTTAGTAGGGGGGGAGCTGTTTTTT
v_call: TRBV5-1; d_call: TRBD1; clone_size: few; j_call: TRBJ1-6; cdr3_aa: CASSLVGQEATSPLHF; cdr3_nt: TGCGCCAGCAGCTTGGTCGGACAGGAAGCTACTTCACCCCTCCACTTT
v_call: TRBV2; d_call: TRBD1; clone_size: few; j_call: TRBJ2-3; cdr3_aa: CATLTGGAGVGSTDTQYF; cdr3_nt: TGTGCCACCTTAACAGGGGGCGCCGGAGTAGGTAGCACAGATACGCAGTATTTT
v_call: TRBV29-1; d_call: TRBD1; clone_size: few; j_call: TRBJ2-1; cdr3_aa: CSVQGHNEQFF; cdr3_nt: TGCAGCGTACAGGGGCACAATGAGCAGTTCTTC
v_call: TRBV18; d_call: -; clone_size: many; j_call: TRBJ2-5; cdr3_aa: CASSPPEQLQETQYF; cdr3_nt: TGTGCCAGCTCACCACCGGAACAACTCCAAGAGACCCAGTACTTC
v_call: TRBV7-2; d_call: -; clone_size: -; j_call: TRBJ2-5; cdr3_aa: CASSPDLQGKTQYF; cdr3_nt: TGTGCCAGCAGCCCCGACTTACAGGGAAAGACCCAGTACTTC
v_call: TRBV6-1; d_call: -; clone_size: few; j_call: TRBJ2-7; cdr3_aa: CASSVRDGTYEQYF; cdr3_nt: TGTGCCAGCAGTGTCCGGGACGGGACCTACGAGCAGTACTTC
v_call: TRBV4-1; d_call: -; clone_size: -; j_call: TRBJ2-3; cdr3_aa: CASSQDRHDSTDTQYF; cdr3_nt: TGCGCCAGCAGCCAAGATCGTCATGATAGCACAGATACGCAGTATTTT
v_call: TRBV9; d_call: -; clone_size: few; j_call: TRBJ1-1; cdr3_aa: CASSVNAVGSRISEAFF; cdr3_nt: TGTGCCAGCAGCGTGAACGCGGTGGGCAGCCGAATCTCTGAAGCTTTCTTT
v_call: TRBV29-1; d_call: -; clone_size: few; j_call: TRBJ2-5; cdr3_aa: CSTRDRDSRAETQYF; cdr3_nt: TGCAGCACCAGGGACCGGGACTCGAGGGCAGAGACCCAGTACTTC
v_call: TRBV11-2; d_call: -; clone_size: few; j_call: TRBJ2-7; cdr3_aa: CASSSPPLDHEQYF; cdr3_nt: TGTGCCAGCAGCTCGCCTCCTCTTGACCACGAGCAGTACTTC
v_call: TRBV5-1; d_call: -; clone_size: few; j_call: TRBJ2-2; cdr3_aa: CASSLETGLPGELFF; cdr3_nt: TGCGCCAGCAGCTTGGAAACTGGACTCCCTGGGGAGCTGTTTTTT
v_call: TRBV19; d_call: TRBD1; clone_size: many; j_call: TRBJ2-7; cdr3_aa: CASSPLDRESYEQYF; cdr3_nt: TGTGCCAGTAGTCCCCTTGACAGGGAATCCTACGAGCAGTACTTC
v_call: TRBV4-3; d_call: -; clone_size: -; j_call: TRBJ2-6; cdr3_aa: CASSQGAGSGANVLTF; cdr3_nt: TGCGCCAGCAGCCAAGGCGCGGGCTCTGGGGCCAACGTCCTGACTTTC
v_call: TRBV20-1; d_call: -; clone_size: few; j_call: TRBJ2-7; cdr3_aa: CSAGGFYEQYF; cdr3_nt: TGCAGTGCTGGAGGGTTCTACGAGCAGTACTTC
v_call: TRBV5-1; d_call: TRBD1; clone_size: -; j_call: TRBJ2-3; cdr3_aa: CASSLADRDTDTQYF; cdr3_nt: TGCGCCAGCAGCTTGGCCGACAGGGACACAGATACGCAGTATTTT
v_call: TRBV11-2; d_call: -; clone_size: few; j_call: TRBJ2-7; cdr3_aa: CASSPAGYSYEQYF; cdr3_nt: TGTGCCAGCAGCCCCGCAGGGTATAGCTACGAGCAGTACTTC
v_call: TRBV18; d_call: -; clone_size: -; j_call: TRBJ2-5; cdr3_aa: CASSPPVTSGETQYF; cdr3_nt: TGTGCCAGCTCACCACCGGTGACTAGTGGGGAGACCCAGTACTTC
v_call: TRBV21-1; d_call: -; clone_size: -; j_call: TRBJ2-7; cdr3_aa: CASSKNGDRSFYEQYF; cdr3_nt: TGTGCCAGCAGCAAAAATGGAGACAGGTCGTTCTACGAGCAGTACTTC
v_call: TRBV15; d_call: -; clone_size: many; j_call: TRBJ2-5; cdr3_aa: CATSRDRVQETQYF; cdr3_nt: TGTGCCACCAGCAGAGATCGGGTCCAAGAGACCCAGTACTTC
v_call: TRBV6-5; d_call: TRBD2; clone_size: once; j_call: TRBJ2-3; cdr3_aa: CASSRRGEDTQYF; cdr3_nt: TGTGCCAGCAGTCGTCGGGGGGAAGATACGCAGTATTTT
v_call: TRBV9; d_call: TRBD1; clone_size: few; j_call: TRBJ2-7; cdr3_aa: CASSVEQGAEQYF; cdr3_nt: TGTGCCAGCAGCGTAGAGCAGGGGGCCGAGCAGTACTTC
v_call: TRBV2; d_call: TRBD1; clone_size: few; j_call: TRBJ2-3; cdr3_aa: CASRGDRGTDTQYF; cdr3_nt: TGTGCCAGCAGAGGGGACAGGGGGACAGATACGCAGTATTTT
v_call: TRBV29-1; d_call: -; clone_size: -; j_call: TRBJ1-4; cdr3_aa: CSVRQEKLFF; cdr3_nt: TGCAGCGTTCGACAGGAAAAACTGTTTTTT
v_call: TRBV30; d_call: -; clone_size: few; j_call: TRBJ1-2; cdr3_aa: CAWSGGPGRDNYGYTF; cdr3_nt: TGTGCCTGGAGTGGAGGGCCAGGGCGGGACAACTATGGCTACACCTTC
v_call: TRBV19; d_call: -; clone_size: -; j_call: TRBJ1-5; cdr3_aa: CASSRDNRPQHF; cdr3_nt: TGTGCCAGTAGCAGGGACAATCGGCCCCAGCATTTT
v_call: TRBV18; d_call: -; clone_size: -; j_call: TRBJ2-7; cdr3_aa: CASSPLRGGEQYF; cdr3_nt: TGTGCCAGCTCACCACTCAGGGGGGGCGAGCAGTACTTC
v_call: TRBV2; d_call: TRBD1; clone_size: -; j_call: TRBJ1-2; cdr3_aa: CASRVRDRDGYTF; cdr3_nt: TGTGCCAGCAGGGTACGGGACAGGGACGGCTACACCTTC
v_call: TRBV4-1; d_call: -; clone_size: many; j_call: TRBJ1-5; cdr3_aa: CASSQGEGISQHF; cdr3_nt: TGCGCCAGCAGCCAAGGGGAGGGAATCTCCCAGCATTTT
v_call: TRBV7-2; d_call: -; clone_size: few; j_call: TRBJ2-1; cdr3_aa: CASSFDRGLYNEQFF; cdr3_nt: TGTGCCAGCAGCTTCGACCGCGGGCTCTACAATGAGCAGTTCTTC
v_call: TRBV30; d_call: TRBD1; clone_size: -; j_call: TRBJ1-1; cdr3_aa: CAWSGTGGRGAFF; cdr3_nt: TGTGCCTGGAGTGGGACAGGGGGGCGAGGAGCTTTCTTT
v_call: TRBV30; d_call: -; clone_size: -; j_call: TRBJ1-3; cdr3_aa: CAWSVPTSGNTIYF; cdr3_nt: TGTGCCTGGAGTGTACCGACCTCTGGAAACACCATATATTTT
v_call: TRBV2; d_call: TRBD1; clone_size: few; j_call: TRBJ1-4; cdr3_aa: CASSGRQGRDEKLFF; cdr3_nt: TGTGCCAGCAGTGGCCGACAGGGGAGGGATGAAAAACTGTTTTTT
v_call: TRBV30; d_call: -; clone_size: few; j_call: TRBJ1-4; cdr3_aa: CAWRAGPATNEKLFF; cdr3_nt: TGTGCCTGGAGGGCAGGACCGGCAACTAATGAAAAACTGTTTTTT
v_call: TRBV28; d_call: TRBD1; clone_size: -; j_call: TRBJ1-2; cdr3_aa: CASRSTGTGIYGYTF; cdr3_nt: TGTGCCAGCAGATCTACCGGGACAGGGATCTATGGCTACACCTTC
v_call: TRBV7-7; d_call: TRBD2; clone_size: few; j_call: TRBJ2-1; cdr3_aa: CASSERGGNEQFF; cdr3_nt: TGTGCCAGCAGCGAGCGGGGTGGGAATGAGCAGTTCTTC
v_call: TRBV11-2; d_call: TRBD2; clone_size: few; j_call: TRBJ2-7; cdr3_aa: CASSPDSASGGRPYF; cdr3_nt: TGTGCCAGCAGCCCCGATTCTGCTAGCGGGGGACGACCGTACTTC
v_call: TRBV4-2; d_call: TRBD1; clone_size: few; j_call: TRBJ1-4; cdr3_aa: CASSPPGQGHEKLFF; cdr3_nt: TGTGCCAGCAGCCCGCCGGGACAGGGCCATGAAAAACTGTTTTTT
v_call: TRBV19; d_call: TRBD1; clone_size: -; j_call: TRBJ2-7; cdr3_aa: CASRAGQGPYEQYF; cdr3_nt: TGTGCCAGTAGGGCCGGACAGGGACCATACGAGCAGTACTTC
v_call: TRBV18; d_call: -; clone_size: few; j_call: TRBJ1-1; cdr3_aa: CASSPRIQGEGTEAFF; cdr3_nt: TGTGCCAGCTCACCTAGGATCCAGGGCGAGGGCACTGAAGCTTTCTTT
v_call: TRBV14; d_call: -; clone_size: -; j_call: TRBJ2-7; cdr3_aa: CASSRDGGRIEQYF; cdr3_nt: TGTGCCAGCAGCCGGGACGGGGGCAGGATCGAGCAGTACTTC
v_call: TRBV12-5; d_call: -; clone_size: -; j_call: TRBJ2-5; cdr3_aa: CASGLGQLQETQYF; cdr3_nt: TGTGCTAGTGGTCTTGGACAGCTCCAAGAGACCCAGTACTTC
v_call: TRBV7-9; d_call: -; clone_size: few; j_call: TRBJ1-5; cdr3_aa: CASSSLDGNQPQHF; cdr3_nt: TGTGCCAGCAGCTCCCTGGACGGGAATCAGCCCCAGCATTTT
v_call: TRBV19; d_call: -; clone_size: few; j_call: TRBJ1-1; cdr3_aa: CASSISRVNTEAFF; cdr3_nt: TGTGCCAGTAGTATATCCCGGGTTAACACTGAAGCTTTCTTT
v_call: TRBV19; d_call: -; clone_size: few; j_call: TRBJ2-3; cdr3_aa: CASSLTNTGTDTQYF; cdr3_nt: TGTGCCAGTAGTCTTACTAATACCGGCACAGATACGCAGTATTTT
v_call: TRBV7-2; d_call: TRBD2; clone_size: -; j_call: TRBJ2-3; cdr3_aa: CASSLRGASATDTQYF; cdr3_nt: TGTGCCAGCAGTTTGCGGGGGGCGAGCGCAACAGATACGCAGTATTTT